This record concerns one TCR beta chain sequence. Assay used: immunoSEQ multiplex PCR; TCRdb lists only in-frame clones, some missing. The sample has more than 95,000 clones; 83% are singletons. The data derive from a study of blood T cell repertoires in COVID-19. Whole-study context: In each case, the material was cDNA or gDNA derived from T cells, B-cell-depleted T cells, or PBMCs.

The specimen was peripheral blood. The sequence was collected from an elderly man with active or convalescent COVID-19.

CDR3 amino acids: CASSQGTSYNEQFF. CDR3 nucleotide sequence: TGCGCCAGCAGCCAGGGTACTAGCTACAATGAGCAGTTCTTC. This chain uses TRBV4-3 with TRBJ2-1, with D possibly being TRBD2 (5 bases). CDR1 and CDR2 from the germline V gene are LGHNA and YSLEER. V was shortened by 3 bases and J by 3 bases, with 9 bases between the two germline ends. This CDR3 has 14 amino acids.